This TCR beta chain was observed in a study of T cells and Merkel cell carcinoma outcomes. Study-wide results and limits: In Merkel cell carcinoma, repertoire and T-cell density reportedly predicted outcomes.

Points on this clone: Its antigen is still unknown.

The germline V gene encodes CDR1 GTSNPN and CDR2 SVGIG (reference sequence). V lost 5 bases, J lost 8 bases, and 12 bases lay in between. The CDR3 has 11 residues. TCRdb's copy holds only in-frame clones and misses some; the assay was immunoSEQ multiplex PCR. The sample contains 5,000 to 7,500 clones, 65% to 80% of which appear only once. This sequence joins TRBV30 and TRBJ1-1; a possible D gene is TRBD1 (6 bases). The specimen was tumor tissue from Merkel cell carcinoma. This TCR came from a human donor with Merkel cell carcinoma. Some clones in this sample may be carry-over from other donors' samples. As DNA, the CDR3 is TGTGCCTGGGCTGCGGACAGCGAAGCTTTCTTT. It codes for CAWAADSEAFF.